The next 10 T cell receptor beta chains were all read from a single sample in a study of blood T cells in healthy people across ages. For the second PCR, which ran for about 6 to 11 cycles, a sample-barcoded 5' primer and a J-beta primer mix were used. TCRdb re-analysed the 5' RACE reads in MiXCR, keeping a single row per CDR3 protein. The repertoire holds 870,000 or so distinct CDR3 sequences, with 25% to 30% as singletons. Sequenced sample: blood. Source of these receptors: a woman of 80 years or more in good health.

This clonotype was seen repeatedly, ten times or more. V gene TRBV12-3 or TRBV12-4 combines with J gene TRBJ2-3, with TRBD1 matching 8 bases. The CDR3 contains 15 residues. V dropped 6 bases and J dropped 2; count of bases not matched to a gene: 7. CDR3 bases: TGTGCCAGCAGGCCGACAGGGGTCATCACAGATACGCAGTATTTT. The encoded protein is CASRPTGVITDTQYF.

In its sample, this clonotype was seen many times. This chain links TRBV12-3 or TRBV12-4 with TRBJ2-1; TRBD2 matches at 10 bases. The CDR3 extends over 15 amino acids. V lost 6 bases and J lost 12; bases outside the gene matches: 14. CDR3 amino acids: CASRELAGTPMRQFF. DNA for the CDR3: TGTGCCAGCAGAGAACTAGCGGGGACTCCAATGAGGCAGTTCTTC.

In this sample, this clonotype turned up many times. The chain employs TRBV10-2 and TRBJ2-5; weak D call: TRBD2 (7 bases). Trimming cost V 4 bases and J 4 bases, with 22 bases left between them. The CDR3 is 17 amino acids. CDR1 is WSHSY, CDR2 SAAADI, per germline. In DNA form, the CDR3 reads TGCGCCAGCAGTGCCGCCACCCCCGGGGGGCTGGGAGAGACCCAGTACTTC. Translating it yields CASSAATPGGLGETQYF.

The rearrangement uses TRBV20-1 and TRBJ1-1; a possible D gene is TRBD1 (6 bases). CDR1 is DFQATT, CDR2 SNEGSKA, per germline (reference sequence). V lost 6 bases and J lost 0, with 14 bases in between. The CDR3 extends over 14 amino acids. CDR3 protein: CSASMGALNTEAFF. The CDR3 region has the DNA TGCAGTGCGAGCATGGGGGCGCTGAACACTGAAGCTTTCTTT.

The chain recombines TRBV11-2 with TRBJ2-3; D assignment may be TRBD1 or TRBD2 (5 bases each). V was cut by 2 bases and J by 0 bases, with 12 bases left in between. Germline loops: CDR1 SGHAT, CDR2 FQNNGV. This CDR3 has 16 amino acids. The CDR3 DNA reads TGTGCCAGCAGCTTAACTGGGTGGGGGAGCACAGATACGCAGTATTTT. It specifies CASSLTGWGSTDTQYF.

This clonotype was seen ten or more times. This chain uses TRBV6-1 with TRBJ2-7; D is unclear. Trimming pared 1 base from V and 4 bases from J, leaving 8 bases between. CDR3 length: 13 residues. Germline CDR1 is MNHNS and CDR2 is SASEGT. Here the CDR3 reads CASSEVSAYEQYF. The CDR3 DNA follows: TGTGCCAGCAGTGAAGTCTCGGCGTACGAGCAGTACTTC.

This clonotype was detected once. Being one base from a much bigger clone, this may be a read error. This chain uses TRBV4-3 with TRBJ1-5, with D perhaps matching TRBD1 (6 bases). Germline lookup yields CDR1 LGHNA and CDR2 YSLEER. V lost 0 bases, J lost 6 bases, and 12 bases lay in between. The CDR3 loop spans 15 amino acids. The CDR3 loop reads CASSQEKGGSQPQHF. In DNA form, the CDR3 reads TGCGCCAGCAGCCAAGAGAAGGGGGGCAGTCAGCCCCAGCATTTT.

Details on this clonotype: This may arise from a read error, as a much more abundant clone is one base away. The chain combines TRBV2 with TRBJ2-7, with D perhaps matching TRBD2 (6 bases). Germline-derived CDR1 and CDR2 are SNHLY and FYNNEI. The CDR3 is 11 amino acids. The CDR3 sequence: CVSSEWRGQYF. DNA of the CDR3: TGTGTCAGCAGTGAATGGAGGGGGCAGTACTTC.

V gene TRBV10-3 combines with J gene TRBJ2-7, with 10 bases identical to TRBD1. After removal of 11 bases from V and 2 bases from J, the junction contained 9 bases not matched to a gene. Germline values: CDR1 ENHRY, CDR2 SYGVKD. The CDR3 extends over 14 amino acids. The CDR3 loop reads CAAKAGQGPYEQYF. For the CDR3, the DNA is TGTGCCGCCAAGGCGGGACAGGGGCCCTACGAGCAGTACTTC.

The V gene is TRBV5-5, the J gene TRBJ2-6, with D tentatively TRBD1 (6 bases). V gave up 5 bases and J gave up 4 bases, with 13 bases separating them. Germline CDR1 reads SGHKS; CDR2 reads YYEKEE (reference sequence). The CDR3 has 15 residues. The CDR3 region is CASRPTGHGANVLTF. The CDR3 nucleotides read TGTGCCAGCAGACCCACAGGGCACGGGGCCAACGTCCTGACTTTC.